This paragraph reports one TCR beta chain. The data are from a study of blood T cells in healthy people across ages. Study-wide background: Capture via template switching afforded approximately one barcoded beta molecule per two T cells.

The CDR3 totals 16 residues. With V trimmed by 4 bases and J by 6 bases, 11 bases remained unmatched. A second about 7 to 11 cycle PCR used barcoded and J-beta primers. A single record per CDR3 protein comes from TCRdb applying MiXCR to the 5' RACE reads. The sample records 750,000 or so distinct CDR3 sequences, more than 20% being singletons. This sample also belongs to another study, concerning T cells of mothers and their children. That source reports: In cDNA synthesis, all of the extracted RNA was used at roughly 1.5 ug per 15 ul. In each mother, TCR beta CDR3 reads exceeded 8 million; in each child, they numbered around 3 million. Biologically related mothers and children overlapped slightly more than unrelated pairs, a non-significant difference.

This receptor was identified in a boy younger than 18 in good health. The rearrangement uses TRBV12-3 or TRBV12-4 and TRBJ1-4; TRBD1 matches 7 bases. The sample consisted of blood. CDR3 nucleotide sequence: TGTGCCAGCAGTTCGGGGTTTGGACAGGCGTATGAAAAACTGTTTTTT. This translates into CASSSGFGQAYEKLFF.